This TCR beta chain appears in the sequencing data of a study of tumor and adjacent non-tumor tissue in lung cancer. Study-level information: Stage I to III disease affected 9 to 10 men and a handful of women aged roughly 31 to 85. Each sample yielded some 4 million productive TCRbeta reads on average. Whole-study results and caveats: Top 100 clones took a larger repertoire share in normal lung. Shorter survival was associated with higher TCR diversity in tumors.

J gave up 5 bases and V 3 bases, and 4 bases lay outside the gene matches. Germline V gene sequence: CDR1 MDHEN, CDR2 SYDVKM. CDR3 length equals 14 residues. The template was RNA from unsorted bulk tissue. The normal lung tissue was taken more than 3 cm from the tumor edge. This clonotype was seen a single time. No antigen is known for it. This may be a read error: a much more frequent sequence differs by one nucleotide. TCRbeta libraries were built with three rounds of nested PCR, modified from ARM-PCR. TCRdb redid the calling of the multiplex PCR reads with MiXCR, one entry per CDR3 protein. The table shows about 86,000 distinct CDR3 sequences, with around 82% occurring only once.

V and J are TRBV28 and TRBJ2-7; TRBD1 matches 10 bases. The sequence derives from a woman in her 50s with non-small cell lung cancer. Sequencing was done on a sample of distant non-tumor lung tissue. In DNA form, the CDR3 reads TGTGCCAGCAGTTTCGGGACAGGGGTACACGAGCAGTACTTC. It encodes CASSFGTGVHEQYF.